These T cell receptor beta chains were read from a single sample in a study of blood T cell repertoires in COVID-19. This table comes from immunoSEQ multiplex PCR, and its TCRdb copy is limited to in-frame clones, with some not included. The sample has about 210,000 clones, approximately 78% seen once; the top ten hold roughly 5.5%. The sequencing input was peripheral blood. The origin of the receptors is a woman in her 70s with COVID-19, enrolled during active disease. CDR3s leave out the opening cysteine and the closing phenylalanine or tryptophan. The order of the fields is J gene, V gene, CDR3 protein.

J: TRBJ2-2; V: TRBV11-2; CDR3: ASSFPGQGMTGELF
J: TRBJ1-1; V: TRBV12-3/TRBV12-4; CDR3: ASSFQVNTEAF
J: TRBJ1-1; V: TRBV2; CDR3: ASSQDMNTEAF
J: TRBJ2-6; V: TRBV21-1; CDR3: ASSKSRRTSQFSGANVLT
J: TRBJ2-2; V: TRBV7-2; CDR3: ASSKLAGVPGELF
J: TRBJ2-6; V: TRBV19; CDR3: ASSSLRDRVTGANVLT
J: TRBJ1-1; V: TRBV28; CDR3: ASSLWSRGNTEAF
J: TRBJ1-2; V: TRBV3-1/TRBV3-2; CDR3: ASSWDRGSGYT
J: TRBJ2-5; V: TRBV28; CDR3: ASSLKGLAQETQY
J: TRBJ1-4; V: TRBV13; CDR3: ASSLTGMTNEKLF
J: TRBJ2-3; V: TRBV7-3; CDR3: ASSSRPADTQY
J: TRBJ2-5; V: TRBV27; CDR3: ASKQQGREVTQY
J: TRBJ1-4; V: TRBV5-4; CDR3: ASSLKDSEEKLF
J: TRBJ1-1; V: TRBV6-5; CDR3: ASTRHLNTEAF
J: TRBJ1-1; V: TRBV29-1; CDR3: SGTVQGITEAF
J: TRBJ1-5; V: TRBV28; CDR3: ASSLTQGVHQPQH
J: TRBJ1-6; V: TRBV7-2; CDR3: ASSLNSYVSGSPLH
J: TRBJ2-5; V: TRBV28; CDR3: ASSSGRQTQY
J: TRBJ1-2; V: TRBV7-8; CDR3: ASSPHQGYT
J: TRBJ1-1; V: TRBV28; CDR3: ASSLPNSIEAF
J: TRBJ2-1; V: TRBV2; CDR3: ASDIGGLAGGPGYNEQF
J: TRBJ1-1; V: TRBV29-1; CDR3: STKYRDTEAF
J: TRBJ2-1; V: TRBV19; CDR3: ASSIDRAGYNEQF